The 30 T cell receptor beta chains in this list originate from one sample, sequenced in a study of OX40 agonist ivuxolimab in advanced cancers. Method: immunoSEQ multiplex PCR; TCRdb's copy keeps in-frame clones and lacks some. The sample shows approximately 80,000 clones, more than 70% of them seen only once. Sequencing used CD4+ or CD8+ T cells sorted from blood, obtained in a trial of the OX40 agonist ivuxolimab. These receptors were taken from an adult with an advanced solid tumor such as melanoma, head and neck, liver or kidney cancer.

The chain joins TRBV9 to TRBJ1-3, with D perhaps TRBD1 (6 bases). Germline V lookup: CDR1 SGDLS, CDR2 YYNGEE. The CDR3 is 16 amino acids. V gave up 2 bases and J gave up 2 bases, with 14 bases separating them. The CDR3 sequence: CASSVLIQGTGNTIYF. The CDR3, as DNA: TGTGCCAGCAGCGTGCTAATTCAGGGGACTGGAAACACCATATATTTT.

The gene calls are TRBV19 and TRBJ1-2, with a tentative D call TRBD1 (5 bases). The CDR3 totals 13 residues. Trimming took 7 bases from V and 2 from J, leaving 11 bases between them. Germline assignment: CDR1 LNHDA and CDR2 SQIVND (reference sequence). The CDR3 DNA follows: TGTGCCAGTACCAGGGTAGCAAACTATGGCTACACCTTC. Residues: CASTRVANYGYTF.

The CDR3 spells CSVTQGRYQPQHF. The CDR3, as DNA: TGCAGCGTGACACAGGGCAGATATCAGCCCCAGCATTTT. This chain connects TRBV29-1 to TRBJ1-5; a possible D gene is TRBD1 (6 bases). Germline V CDR1 and CDR2: SQVTM, ANQGSEA. CDR3 length: 13 amino acids. With 6 bases removed from V and 5 bases from J, the gap between germline ends came to 14 bases.

Note on this clone: The sample carries other DNA sequences with the same CDR3. The chain joins TRBV5-1 to TRBJ2-3; 11 bases match TRBD2. Losses at the gene ends were 4 bases for V and 1 base for J; bases not matched to a gene: 2. The germline gives CDR1 SGHRS, CDR2 YFSETQ. The CDR3 is 15 residues long. This chain's CDR3 is CASSLLAGGTDTQYF. In DNA form, the CDR3 reads TGCGCCAGCAGCCTACTAGCGGGGGGCACAGATACGCAGTATTTT.

Here the CDR3 DNA reads TGTGCCAGCAGTTTATCAATCTTGAGGGCTAGCGGGAGGCGGAACACCGGGGAGCTGTTTTTT. Translation gives CASSLSILRASGRRNTGELFF. The chain uses TRBV27 and TRBJ2-2, with TRBD2 matching 11 bases. The CDR3 sequence is 21 residues long. After removal of 0 bases from V and 1 base from J, the junction contained 13 bases not matched to a gene. Germline assignment: CDR1 MNHEY and CDR2 SMNVEV (reference sequence).

In its sample, this clone was seen a few times. The V gene is TRBV5-1, the J gene TRBJ1-6; no firm D call. Germline CDR1 and CDR2: SGHRS and YFSETQ. The CDR3 length is 14 residues. V lost 0 bases, J lost 7 bases, and 8 bases lay in between. CDR3 nucleotide sequence: TGCGCCAGCAGCTTGGACGCAGCCAATTCACCCCTCCACTTT. It is translated as CASSLDAANSPLHF.

This clone was found a few times. The chain recombines TRBV6-5 with TRBJ1-2, with D tentatively TRBD1 (5 bases). This CDR3 spans 14 amino acids. CDR1 is MNHEY, CDR2 SVGAGI, per germline. V dropped 4 bases and J dropped 4 bases, with 13 bases sitting between them. CDR3 coding DNA: TGTGCCAGCAGTTTCCGTCAAGGGACCTATGGCTACACCTTC. Its translation is CASSFRQGTYGYTF.

V usage is TRBV4-2 and J usage is TRBJ2-1; 9 bases are shared with TRBD1. The CDR3 runs to 16 residues. V trimming: 1 base; J trimming: 4 bases; junction bases outside the gene matches: 5. CDR1 LGHNA and CDR2 YNFKEQ come from the germline V gene. In DNA form, the CDR3 reads TGTGCCAGCAGCCAAGCCGGGACAGGGTTATACAATGAGCAGTTCTTC. Its translation is CASSQAGTGLYNEQFF.

V is TRBV6-1 and J is TRBJ1-1; D not certain. Looked up from germline, CDR1 is MNHNS and CDR2 is SASEGT. The CDR3 is made up of 12 amino acids. The ends were cut back, 7 bases at V and 5 bases at J, with 11 bases in the middle. The CDR3 nucleotides read TGTGCCAGCACCGAAGTACCAACTGAAGCTTTCTTT. This gives the protein CASTEVPTEAFF.

This clone is a singleton in its sample. The J gene is TRBJ2-2, the V gene TRBV2; D uncertain. Germline V lookup: CDR1 SNHLY, CDR2 FYNNEI. V lost 5 bases and J lost 0, with 16 bases in between. The CDR3 consists of 17 residues. The CDR3 protein is CASSSSAWGTNTGELFF. In DNA form, the CDR3 reads TGTGCCAGCAGTTCATCAGCTTGGGGTACGAACACCGGGGAGCTGTTTTTT.

The V and J genes are TRBV2 and TRBJ2-3, with D perhaps TRBD2 (6 bases). Trimming pared 3 bases from V and 2 bases from J, leaving 15 bases between. Germline assignment: CDR1 SNHLY and CDR2 FYNNEI. The CDR3 is 16 residues long. In nucleotides, the CDR3 is TGTGCCAGCAGTGAGGGCCTGCGCGGGGCCACAGATACGCAGTATTTT. It specifies CASSEGLRGATDTQYF.

CDR3 residues: CATSRELAGQETQYF. The CDR3 DNA follows: TGTGCCACCAGCAGAGAGTTAGCGGGCCAAGAGACCCAGTACTTC. The chain joins TRBV15 to TRBJ2-5; 7 bases fit TRBD2. This CDR3 contains 15 residues. Per the germline V gene, CDR1 is LNHNV and CDR2 is YYDKDF (reference sequence). Trimming at V came to 0 bases and at J to 1 base, leaving 2 bases not matched to a gene.

The chain recombines TRBV28 with TRBJ2-7; 7 positions agree with TRBD1. Germline CDR1 MDHEN, CDR2 SYDVKM. The V and J ends lost 4 bases and 0 bases, in that order; junction bases with no gene match: 9. The CDR3 totals 16 residues. The DNA for the CDR3 is TGTGCCAGCAGTTCCTTACGGGACAGAAGCTCCTACGAGCAGTACTTC. Its translation is CASSSLRDRSSYEQYF.

The rearrangement links TRBV28 to TRBJ1-5; TRBD1 might be the D (5 bases). Germline assignment: CDR1 MDHEN and CDR2 SYDVKM. The germline V and J ends were trimmed by 7 bases and 7 bases, with 11 bases remaining between them. The CDR3 totals 12 residues. The CDR3 DNA is TGTGCCAGCAAGGCCGGGGACCAGCCCCAGCATTTT. Translation: CASKAGDQPQHF.

The V gene is TRBV28, the J gene TRBJ2-7; 12 nucleotides line up with TRBD2. Per germline, CDR1 MDHEN and CDR2 SYDVKM. With 6 bases clipped from V and 0 bases from J, the junction kept 12 bases outside the gene matches. The CDR3 is 18 amino acids. The CDR3 DNA follows: TGTGCCAGCAGGACGCCCGGGACTAGCGGGCGAGCCTCCTACGAGCAGTACTTC. Amino acid sequence: CASRTPGTSGRASYEQYF.

The chain joins TRBV30 to TRBJ2-6, with D unresolved. Germline CDR1 GTSNPN, CDR2 SVGIG (reference sequence). There are 13 residues in the CDR3. Trimming left V 4 bases short and J 0 bases short, with 4 bases between. DNA for the CDR3: TGTGCCTGGACCTACTCTGGGGCCAACGTCCTGACTTTC. It specifies CAWTYSGANVLTF.

CDR3 residues: CASSEGVGLAGEIEQYF. CDR3 DNA sequence: TGTGCCAGCAGTGAAGGCGTAGGACTAGCGGGAGAAATCGAGCAGTACTTC. The rearrangement links TRBV2 to TRBJ2-7; 13 positions agree with TRBD2. The V gene end was trimmed by 1 base and the J gene end by 6 bases; junction bases not matched to a gene: 9. The germline V gene has CDR1 SNHLY and CDR2 FYNNEI. CDR3 size: 17 residues.

The chain combines TRBV19 with TRBJ1-5; TRBD1 might be the D (6 bases). Germline V lookup: CDR1 LNHDA, CDR2 SQIVND (reference sequence). Trimming left V 5 bases short and J 4 bases short, with 15 bases between. The length of the CDR3 is 15 residues. The CDR3 reads CASSPQGQLNQPQHF. The CDR3 DNA follows: TGTGCCAGTAGTCCCCAAGGACAGCTTAATCAGCCCCAGCATTTT.

Points on this clone: The junction departs from germline at one end; a sequencing error may be responsible. This rearrangement joins TRBV2 to TRBJ1-4; D remains unclear. The germline gives CDR1 SNHLY, CDR2 FYNNEI. CDR3 length equals 11 residues. The CDR3 bases are TGTGCCAGCAGTGATGTTCCGGGTCATGTTTTT. Its protein is CASSDVPGHVF.

This sequence joins TRBV28 and TRBJ1-5, with D hard to call. The CDR3 length is 15 residues. V was clipped by 7 bases and J by 2 bases, with 15 bases between them. The V gene's germline CDR1 is MDHEN and CDR2 SYDVKM. CDR3 sequence reads: CASTPLVTGNQPQHF. The CDR3 DNA follows: TGTGCCAGCACCCCGTTAGTTACAGGCAATCAGCCCCAGCATTTT.

The chain joins TRBV5-1 to TRBJ2-5; D may be TRBD1 or TRBD2 (5 bases each). Germline-derived CDR1 and CDR2 are SGHRS and YFSETQ. This CDR3 region has 16 residues. Trimming shortened V by 4 bases and J by 5 bases, and 21 bases separated the two germline ends. CDR3 residues: CASSIGTAGVWETQYF. The CDR3 region has the DNA TGCGCCAGCAGCATAGGGACCGCCGGGGTTTGGGAGACCCAGTACTTC. The whole variable domain, filled in from reference TRBV5-1 and TRBJ2-5, reads KAGVTQTPRYLIKTRGQQVTLSCSPISGHRSVSWYQQTPGQGLQFLFEYFSETQRNKGNFPGRFSGRQFSNSRSEMNVSTLELGDSALYLCASSIGTAGVWETQYFGPGTRLLVL.

This clone appeared once. V gene TRBV6-6 combines with J gene TRBJ1-2, with 8 bases lining up with TRBD1. V lost 7 bases to trimming and J lost 8 bases; unmatched junction nucleotides: 12. Germline CDR1 and CDR2: MNHNY and SVGAGI (reference sequence). The CDR3 has 14 residues. The CDR3 here is CASTESRGQGGYTF. The CDR3 nucleotides read TGTGCCAGCACCGAATCCAGGGGGCAGGGGGGCTACACCTTC.

Comments on this clone: At one end, the junction sequence differs from germline, possibly due to a read error. V is TRBV6-1 and J is TRBJ1-1, with D hard to call. The CDR3 runs 14 residues. The V gene's germline CDR1 is MNHNS and CDR2 SASEGT. CDR3 in amino acids: CAISVGERNTEAFF. For the CDR3, the DNA is TGTGCCATCAGTGTTGGGGAGAGGAACACTGAAGCTTTCTTT.

The J gene is TRBJ1-2, the V gene TRBV12-5; D not certain. This CDR3 region has 13 residues. Germline-derived CDR1 and CDR2 are LGHNT and FRNRAP. The V end lost 7 bases, the J end lost 6 bases, and 15 bases lay between the germline ends. In nucleotides, the CDR3 is TGTGCTAGTGCCCTTTTTGGGTACGATGGCTACACCTTC. The encoded protein is CASALFGYDGYTF.

The V gene is TRBV10-3, the J gene TRBJ1-5; 10 bases match TRBD1. J lost 6 bases, V lost 4 bases, and 3 bases had no gene match. CDR3 length: 14 amino acids. The germline V gene encodes CDR1 ENHRY and CDR2 SYGVKD. The CDR3 coding sequence is TGTGCCATCAGTGGGACAGGGGGAATTCAGCCCCAGCATTTT. This encodes CAISGTGGIQPQHF.

The chain uses TRBV30 and TRBJ2-2; D may match TRBD1 or TRBD2 (6 bases each). Germline lookup yields CDR1 GTSNPN and CDR2 SVGIG (reference sequence). V shed 0 bases and J shed 7 bases, with 15 bases lying between them. The CDR3 runs 15 residues. The CDR3, as DNA: TGTGCCTGGAGTGTACAGGGAGCCGGGGGCGGGGAGCTGTTTTTT. It codes for CAWSVQGAGGGELFF.

The chain joins TRBV29-1 to TRBJ1-1; a possible D gene is TRBD1 (5 bases). V was pared by 4 bases and J by 2 bases, with 11 bases between. The germline V gene has CDR1 SQVTM and CDR2 ANQGSEA. The CDR3 is 13 residues long. The CDR3 nucleotides read TGCAGCGTTGCGCAGGGCTCTAACACTGAAGCTTTCTTT. Protein product: CSVAQGSNTEAFF.

This chain links TRBV11-3 with TRBJ2-7; 9 nucleotides line up with TRBD2. V dropped 1 base and J dropped 8; count of bases not matched to a gene: 0. Germline V gives CDR1 SGHNT, CDR2 YENEEA. The CDR3 consists of 12 residues. The CDR3, as DNA: TGTGCCAGCAGCTTAGCTAGCGGGAAGCAGTACTTC. The encoded protein is CASSLASGKQYF.

This clone showed up just a few times. V gene TRBV7-9 combines with J gene TRBJ1-1; D is unclear. Germline lookup yields CDR1 SEHNR and CDR2 FQNEAQ (reference sequence). Trimming stripped 8 bases from V and 1 base from J, with 5 bases between. This CDR3 region has 11 residues. CDR3 sequence (DNA): TGTGCCAGCCTTGGGAACACTGAAGCTTTCTTT. It encodes CASLGNTEAFF. Full variable domain (rest looked up from reference TRBV7-9 and TRBJ1-1): DTGVSQNPRHKITKRGQNVTFRCDPISEHNRLYWYRQTLGQGPEFLTYFQNEAQLEKSRLLSDRFSAERPKGSFSTLEIQRTEQGDSAMYLCASLGNTEAFFGQGTRLTVV.

The rearrangement links TRBV6-1 to TRBJ2-3; D is perhaps TRBD2 (6 bases). The CDR3 loop spans 16 amino acids. V was clipped by 1 base and J by 7 bases, with 18 bases between them. The V gene's germline CDR1 is MNHNS and CDR2 SASEGT. The CDR3 DNA sequence: TGTGCCAGCAGTGAAGATTGGGGAGGAGGTAGGAATACGCAGTATTTT. It translates to CASSEDWGGGRNTQYF.